A single T cell receptor beta chain is shown here with its context. The entry originates in a study of blood T cell repertoires in COVID-19. Study-level background: PBMCs, B-cell-depleted T cells, or T cells were the source of the cDNA or gDNA that made up the material.

CDR1 is SQVTM, CDR2 ANQGSEA, per germline. After removal of 5 bases from V and 4 bases from J, the junction contained 7 bases not matched to a gene. The CDR3 is 14 amino acids. Some clones are missing from TCRdb's copy, which holds only in-frame ones; the method was immunoSEQ multiplex PCR. The sample consists of just over 90,000 clones, over 75% of them appearing once. The rearrangement uses TRBV29-1 and TRBJ1-2; 10 nucleotides match TRBD1. The sequenced material came from peripheral blood. The sequence came from a man in his 70s with acute or convalescent COVID-19. CDR3 coding DNA: TGCAGCGTTTTCGGACAGGGGGGTTCCTATGGCTACACCTTC. This translates into CSVFGQGGSYGYTF.